The 15 T cell receptor beta chains below all came from one sample that was sequenced in a study of T cell responses to AZD1222 COVID-19 vaccine. Data came from immunoSEQ multiplex PCR; TCRdb stores just in-frame clones and leaves some out. The sample has 150,000 to 200,000 clones; about 92% are singletons. The source was peripheral blood, collected on day 0 of AZD1222 vaccination. The receptors originated from an adult in good health.

The chain employs TRBV29-1 and TRBJ1-5; 10 bases are a match to TRBD1. CDR1 SQVTM and CDR2 ANQGSEA come from the germline V gene. The CDR3 length is 12 residues. V shed 5 bases, J shed 10 bases, and the junction held 5 bases outside the gene matches. The CDR3: CSVRQGAEPQHF. CDR3 sequence (DNA): TGCAGCGTTAGACAGGGGGCTGAACCCCAGCATTTT.

The sample holds one count of this clone. The chain couples TRBV24-1 to TRBJ2-1; 9 bases match TRBD2. Germline V CDR1 and CDR2: KGHDR, SFDVKD. The CDR3 runs 15 residues. V gave up 3 bases and J gave up 8 bases; unmatched junction bases: 7. CDR3: CATSDESGGNYEQFF. The CDR3 nucleotides read TGTGCCACCAGTGATGAGAGCGGGGGGAACTATGAGCAGTTCTTC.

The rearrangement links TRBV19 to TRBJ1-2; a possible D gene is TRBD1 (5 bases). The germline gives CDR1 LNHDA, CDR2 SQIVND (reference sequence). The V end was cut by 3 bases, the J end by 0 bases, with 17 bases between. The CDR3 covers 17 residues. Here the CDR3 DNA reads TGTGCCAGTAGTATTTCAGTGAGGGACGGAGCTAACTATGGCTACACCTTC. This translates into CASSISVRDGANYGYTF.

The genes are TRBV3-1 (or the pseudogene TRBV3-2) and TRBJ1-2; D call uncertain. The CDR3 sequence is 14 residues long. Looked up from germline, CDR1 is LGHDT and CDR2 is YNNKEL (reference sequence). Trimming stripped 1 base from V and 1 base from J, with 7 bases between. CDR3 sequence reads: CASSQGGNNYGYTF. The CDR3 DNA follows: TGTGCCAGCAGCCAAGGAGGAAATAACTATGGCTACACCTTC.

The sample holds one count of this clone. The CDR3 sequence is CASSPRSRVTNTGELFF. Here the CDR3 DNA reads TGTGCCAGCAGCCCTCGTAGTAGGGTGACGAACACCGGGGAGCTGTTTTTT. This sequence joins TRBV7-9 and TRBJ2-2; D is uncertain. The CDR3 sequence is 17 residues long. The germline gives CDR1 SEHNR, CDR2 FQNEAQ (reference sequence). V shed 5 bases and J shed 0 bases, with 16 bases lying between them. The full variable domain, completed using reference TRBV7-9 and TRBJ2-2, is DTGVSQNPRHKITKRGQNVTFRCDPISEHNRLYWYRQTLGQGPEFLTYFQNEAQLEKSRLLSDRFSAERPKGSFSTLEIQRTEQGDSAMYLCASSPRSRVTNTGELFFGEGSRLTVL.

This rearrangement joins TRBV6-5 to TRBJ2-5; the match to TRBD1 covers 7 bases. V was pared by 8 bases and J by 6 bases, with 9 bases of the junction left unmatched. The CDR3 sequence is 13 residues long. The germline CDR1 and CDR2 sequences are MNHEY and SVGAGI. CDR3 coding DNA: TGTGCCAGCGCCCCGGGACAGCTAAAGACCCAGTACTTC. It encodes CASAPGQLKTQYF.

This clone was seen once. The rearrangement uses TRBV30 and TRBJ1-1; 9 nucleotides agree with TRBD1. This CDR3 has 13 amino acids. J gave up 1 base and V 3 bases, and 0 bases lay outside the gene matches. Germline V gene data show CDR1 as GTSNPN and CDR2 as SVGIG (reference sequence). CDR3 nucleotide sequence: TGTGCCTGGAGGGGACAGGGGAACACTGAAGCTTTCTTT. Residues: CAWRGQGNTEAFF. Using reference TRBV30 and TRBJ1-1 for the parts outside the CDR3, the full variable domain is SQTIHQWPATLVQPVGSPLSLECTVEGTSNPNLYWYRQAAGRGLQLLFYSVGIGQISSEVPQNLSASRPQDRQFILSSKKLLLSDSGFYLCAWRGQGNTEAFFGQGTRLTVV.

This clone was counted once. J is TRBJ2-2 and V is TRBV27; D remains ambiguous. The CDR3 length is 14 residues. Trimming stripped 8 bases from V and 2 bases from J, with 12 bases between. Germline assignment: CDR1 MNHEY and CDR2 SMNVEV (reference sequence). This CDR3 reads CASFQARNTGELFF. The CDR3, as DNA: TGTGCCAGCTTCCAGGCCCGAAACACCGGGGAGCTGTTTTTT.

This chain connects TRBV15 to TRBJ1-5; the D gene is possibly TRBD1 (5 bases). CDR3 length: 20 residues. V lost 1 base and J 0 bases, leaving 22 bases between the germline ends. Germline values: CDR1 LNHNV, CDR2 YYDKDF (reference sequence). The DNA of the CDR3 is TGTGCCACCAGCAGAGCCTTTGACCTAACGACAGTCTATAGCAATCAGCCCCAGCATTTT. Amino acids: CATSRAFDLTTVYSNQPQHF.

The V call is TRBV21-1, the J call TRBJ1-2. TRBV21-1 is a documented pseudogene. This CDR3 is built from 14 residues. The CDR3 loop is CARLGLGGAEGYTF. CDR3 nucleotides: TGTGCCAGACTGGGTTTAGGGGGGGCGGAAGGCTACACCTTC.

This sequence joins TRBV6-5 and TRBJ1-1; D is uncertain. Trimming stripped 6 bases from V and 3 bases from J, with 11 bases between. This CDR3 contains 13 residues. The germline CDR1 and CDR2 sequences are MNHEY and SVGAGI. DNA for the CDR3: TGTGCCAGCAGACACTCGGCGGACACTGAAGCTTTCTTT. Protein: CASRHSADTEAFF.

The chain is built from TRBV29-1 and TRBJ2-3, with TRBD2 as a possible D gene (6 bases). CDR1 is SQVTM and CDR2 is ANQGSEA in the germline V gene. V was cut by 4 bases and J by 2 bases, with 16 bases left in between. The CDR3 contains 15 residues. The CDR3 spells CSVVRLAFSTDTQYF. The CDR3 coding sequence is TGCAGCGTTGTGCGGCTAGCGTTTTCCACAGATACGCAGTATTTT.

This chain connects TRBV9 to TRBJ1-1; no clear D gene. This CDR3 region has 19 residues. The germline CDR1 and CDR2 sequences are SGDLS and YYNGEE. With 0 bases removed from V and 0 bases from J, the gap between germline ends came to 21 bases. CDR3 DNA sequence: TGTGCCAGCAGCGTAGTCCCCTTGAAGGGTAATCTCCTGAACACTGAAGCTTTCTTT. This sequence encodes CASSVVPLKGNLLNTEAFF.

This rearrangement joins TRBV29-1 to TRBJ1-1; D call uncertain. The germline V gene encodes CDR1 SQVTM and CDR2 ANQGSEA. Trimming removed 4 bases at V and 4 bases at J, with 10 bases between. CDR3 size: 12 residues. The CDR3 is CSVVWSSTEAFF. CDR3 DNA: TGCAGCGTTGTGTGGTCTAGCACTGAAGCTTTCTTT.

The rearrangement links TRBV7-9 to TRBJ2-1, with 10 bases matching TRBD2. The CDR3 runs to 18 residues. Per germline, CDR1 SEHNR and CDR2 FQNEAQ (reference sequence). V was pared by 5 bases and J by 2 bases, with 12 bases of the junction left unmatched. CDR3 DNA sequence: TGTGCCAGCAGCACCCTGGAGGGTAGCGGGGGGCCCTACAATGAGCAGTTCTTC. It encodes CASSTLEGSGGPYNEQFF.